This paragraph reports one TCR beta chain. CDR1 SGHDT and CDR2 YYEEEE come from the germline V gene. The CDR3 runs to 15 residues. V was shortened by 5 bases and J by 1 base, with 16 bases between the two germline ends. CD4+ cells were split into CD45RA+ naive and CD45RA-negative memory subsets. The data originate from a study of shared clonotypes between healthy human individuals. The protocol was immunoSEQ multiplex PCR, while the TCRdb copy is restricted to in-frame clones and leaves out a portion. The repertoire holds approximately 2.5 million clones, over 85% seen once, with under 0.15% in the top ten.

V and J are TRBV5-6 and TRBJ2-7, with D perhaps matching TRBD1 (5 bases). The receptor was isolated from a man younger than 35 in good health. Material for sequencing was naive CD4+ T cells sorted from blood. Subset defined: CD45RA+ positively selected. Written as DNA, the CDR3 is TGTGCCAGCAGTAGCAACAGGATCCCATCCTACGAGCAGTACTTC. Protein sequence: CASSSNRIPSYEQYF.